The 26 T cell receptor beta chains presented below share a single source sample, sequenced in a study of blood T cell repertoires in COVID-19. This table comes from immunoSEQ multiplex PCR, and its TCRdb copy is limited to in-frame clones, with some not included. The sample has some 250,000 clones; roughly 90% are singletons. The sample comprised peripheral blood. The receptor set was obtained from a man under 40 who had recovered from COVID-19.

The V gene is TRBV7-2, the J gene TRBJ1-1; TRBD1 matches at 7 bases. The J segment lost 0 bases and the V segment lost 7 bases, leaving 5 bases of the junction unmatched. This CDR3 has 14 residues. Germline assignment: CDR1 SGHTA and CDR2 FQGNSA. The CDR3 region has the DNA TGTGCCAGCACCCAACAGGGGATGAACACTGAAGCTTTCTTT. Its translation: CASTQQGMNTEAFF.

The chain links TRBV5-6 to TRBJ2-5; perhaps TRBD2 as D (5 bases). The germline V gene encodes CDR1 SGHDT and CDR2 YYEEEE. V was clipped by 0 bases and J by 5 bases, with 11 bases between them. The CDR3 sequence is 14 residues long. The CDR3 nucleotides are TGTGCCAGCAGCTTGGGAGGGTTCCAGGAGACCCAGTACTTC. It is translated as CASSLGGFQETQYF.

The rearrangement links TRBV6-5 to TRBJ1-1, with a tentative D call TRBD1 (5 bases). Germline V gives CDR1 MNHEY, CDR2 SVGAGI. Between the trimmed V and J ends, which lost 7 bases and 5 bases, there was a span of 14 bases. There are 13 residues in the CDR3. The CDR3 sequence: CASTKRGGTEAFF. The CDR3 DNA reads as TGTGCCAGCACCAAGAGGGGAGGGACTGAAGCTTTCTTT.

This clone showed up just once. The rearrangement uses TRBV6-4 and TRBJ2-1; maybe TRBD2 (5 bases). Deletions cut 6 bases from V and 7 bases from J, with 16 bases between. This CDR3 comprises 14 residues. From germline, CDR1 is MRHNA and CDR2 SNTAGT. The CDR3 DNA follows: TGTGCCAGCAGCGGGCTCGGGGTCCCTAATGAGCAGTTCTTC. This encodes CASSGLGVPNEQFF.

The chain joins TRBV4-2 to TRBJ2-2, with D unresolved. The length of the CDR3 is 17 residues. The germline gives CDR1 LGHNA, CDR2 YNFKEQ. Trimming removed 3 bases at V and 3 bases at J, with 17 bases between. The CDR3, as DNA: TGTGCCAGCAGCCACCGAGATGTCGGTCTGTACACCGGGGAGCTGTTTTTT. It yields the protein CASSHRDVGLYTGELFF.

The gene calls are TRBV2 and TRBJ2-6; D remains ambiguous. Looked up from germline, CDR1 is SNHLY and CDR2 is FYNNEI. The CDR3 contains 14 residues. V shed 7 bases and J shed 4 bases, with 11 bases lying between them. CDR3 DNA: TGTGCCAGCACCCAGGATTCCGGGGCCAACGTCCTGACTTTC. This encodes CASTQDSGANVLTF.

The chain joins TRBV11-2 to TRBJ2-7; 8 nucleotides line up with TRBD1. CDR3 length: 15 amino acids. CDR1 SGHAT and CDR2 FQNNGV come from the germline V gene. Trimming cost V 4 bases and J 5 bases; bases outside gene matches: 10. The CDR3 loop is CASSSFEQGVHEQYF. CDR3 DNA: TGTGCCAGCAGCTCTTTTGAACAGGGGGTGCACGAGCAGTACTTC.

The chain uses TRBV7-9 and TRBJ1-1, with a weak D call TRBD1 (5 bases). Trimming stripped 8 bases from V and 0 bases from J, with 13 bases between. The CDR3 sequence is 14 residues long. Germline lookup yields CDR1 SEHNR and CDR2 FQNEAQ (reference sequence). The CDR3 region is CASSGGSVNTEAFF. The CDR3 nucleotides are TGTGCCAGCTCCGGGGGTTCTGTGAACACTGAAGCTTTCTTT.

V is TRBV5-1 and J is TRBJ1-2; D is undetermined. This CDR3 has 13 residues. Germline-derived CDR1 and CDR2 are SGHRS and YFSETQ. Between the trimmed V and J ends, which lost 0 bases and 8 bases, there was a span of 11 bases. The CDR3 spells CASSLEEGYGYTF. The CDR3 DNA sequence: TGCGCCAGCAGCTTGGAGGAGGGATACGGCTACACCTTC.

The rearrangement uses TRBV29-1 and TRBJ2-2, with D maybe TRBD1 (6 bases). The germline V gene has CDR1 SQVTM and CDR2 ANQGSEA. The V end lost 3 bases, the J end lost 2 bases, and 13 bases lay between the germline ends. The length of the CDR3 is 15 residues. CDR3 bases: TGCAGCGTTGAGCGGACAGAACACAACACCGGGGAGCTGTTTTTT. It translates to CSVERTEHNTGELFF.

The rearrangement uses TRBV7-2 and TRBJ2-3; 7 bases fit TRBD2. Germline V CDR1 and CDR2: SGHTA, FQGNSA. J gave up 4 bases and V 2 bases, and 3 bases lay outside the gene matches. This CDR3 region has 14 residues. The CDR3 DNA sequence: TGTGCCAGCAGCTTATACAGCGGGGCAGATACGCAGTATTTT. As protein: CASSLYSGADTQYF. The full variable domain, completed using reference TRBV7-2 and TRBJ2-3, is GAGVSQSPSNKVTEKGKDVELRCDPISGHTALYWYRQSLGQGLEFLIYFQGNSAPDKSGLPSDRFSAERTGGSVSTLTIQRTQQEDSAVYLCASSLYSGADTQYFGPGTRLTVL.

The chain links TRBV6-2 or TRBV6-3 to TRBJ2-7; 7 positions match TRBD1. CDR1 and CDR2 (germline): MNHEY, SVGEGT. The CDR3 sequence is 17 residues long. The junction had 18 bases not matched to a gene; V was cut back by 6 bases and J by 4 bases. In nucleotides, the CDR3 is TGTGCCAGCAGCCCTGCCGCTCCTATGGGACAGACATACGAGCAGTACTTC. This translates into CASSPAAPMGQTYEQYF.

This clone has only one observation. The CDR3 DNA reads as TGTGCCAGCAGTTTGGGCGGGGGGCAGATTGGAAACACCATATATTTT. This encodes CASSLGGGQIGNTIYF. This chain uses TRBV28 with TRBJ1-3; a possible D gene is TRBD1 (6 bases). V was cut by 3 bases and J by 3 bases, with 15 bases left in between. CDR1 is MDHEN and CDR2 is SYDVKM in the germline V gene. The CDR3 has 16 amino acids.

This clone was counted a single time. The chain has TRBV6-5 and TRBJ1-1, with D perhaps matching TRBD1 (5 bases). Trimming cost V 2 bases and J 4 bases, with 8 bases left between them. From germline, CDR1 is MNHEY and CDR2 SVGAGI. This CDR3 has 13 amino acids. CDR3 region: CASSYRRGTEAFF. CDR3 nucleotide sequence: TGTGCCAGCAGTTACAGAAGGGGCACTGAAGCTTTCTTT.

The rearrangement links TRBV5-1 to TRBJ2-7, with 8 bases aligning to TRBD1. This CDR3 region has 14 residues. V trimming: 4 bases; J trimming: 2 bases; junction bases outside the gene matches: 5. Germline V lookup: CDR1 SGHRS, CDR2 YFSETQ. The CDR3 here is CASSPRGPTYEQYF. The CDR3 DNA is TGCGCCAGCAGCCCCAGGGGGCCGACCTACGAGCAGTACTTC.

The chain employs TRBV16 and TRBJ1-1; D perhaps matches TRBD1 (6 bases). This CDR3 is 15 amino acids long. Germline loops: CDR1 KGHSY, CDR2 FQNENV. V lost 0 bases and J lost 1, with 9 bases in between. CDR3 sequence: CASSQSYRANTEAFF. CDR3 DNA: TGTGCCAGCAGCCAATCGTACAGGGCGAACACTGAAGCTTTCTTT.

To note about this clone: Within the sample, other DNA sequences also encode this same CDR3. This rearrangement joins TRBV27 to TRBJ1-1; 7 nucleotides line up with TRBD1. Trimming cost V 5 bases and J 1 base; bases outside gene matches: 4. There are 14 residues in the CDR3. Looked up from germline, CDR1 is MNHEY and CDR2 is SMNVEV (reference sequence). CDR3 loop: CASSTGTANTEAFF. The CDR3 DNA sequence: TGTGCCAGCAGTACCGGGACAGCGAACACTGAAGCTTTCTTT.

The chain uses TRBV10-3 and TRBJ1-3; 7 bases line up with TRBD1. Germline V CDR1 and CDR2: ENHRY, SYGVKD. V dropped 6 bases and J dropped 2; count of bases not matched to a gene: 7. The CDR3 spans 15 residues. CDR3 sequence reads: CAISPTGFTGNTIYF. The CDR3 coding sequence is TGTGCCATCAGCCCGACAGGGTTCACTGGAAACACCATATATTTT.

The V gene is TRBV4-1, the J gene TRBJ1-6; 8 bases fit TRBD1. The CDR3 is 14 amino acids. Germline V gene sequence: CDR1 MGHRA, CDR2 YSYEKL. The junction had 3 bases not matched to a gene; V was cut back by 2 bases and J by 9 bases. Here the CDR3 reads CASSQLRGLSPLHF. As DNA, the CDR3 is TGCGCCAGCAGCCAACTCAGGGGGCTTTCACCCCTCCACTTT.

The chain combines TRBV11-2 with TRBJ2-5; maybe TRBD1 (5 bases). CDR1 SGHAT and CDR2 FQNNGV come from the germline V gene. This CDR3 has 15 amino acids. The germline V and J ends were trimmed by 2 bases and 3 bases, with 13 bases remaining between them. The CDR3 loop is CASSLSGQGEETQYF. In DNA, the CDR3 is TGTGCCAGCAGCTTATCTGGCCAGGGCGAAGAGACCCAGTACTTC.

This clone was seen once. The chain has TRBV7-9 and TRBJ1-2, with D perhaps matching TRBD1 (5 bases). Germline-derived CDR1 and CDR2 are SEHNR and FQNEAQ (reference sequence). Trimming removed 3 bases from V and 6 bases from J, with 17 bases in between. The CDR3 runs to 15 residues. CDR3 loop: CASSFTRTGTNGYTF. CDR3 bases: TGTGCCAGCAGCTTTACCCGCACAGGCACGAATGGCTACACCTTC.

The CDR3 bases are TGCGCCAGCAGTGCGCAGAGACAAGCTAATTCACCCCTCCACTTT. Its protein product is CASSAQRQANSPLHF. The rearrangement joins TRBV10-2 to TRBJ1-6; no reliable D call. Germline CDR1 is WSHSY and CDR2 is SAAADI. CDR3 length: 15 residues. The V end was cut by 4 bases, the J end by 6 bases, with 13 bases between.

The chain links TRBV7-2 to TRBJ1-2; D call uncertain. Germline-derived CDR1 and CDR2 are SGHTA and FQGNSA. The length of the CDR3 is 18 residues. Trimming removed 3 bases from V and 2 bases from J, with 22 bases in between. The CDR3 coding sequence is TGTGCCAGCAGCTTGCGGGCCTCTCCAAGTCTCACAAACTATGGCTACACCTTC. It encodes CASSLRASPSLTNYGYTF.

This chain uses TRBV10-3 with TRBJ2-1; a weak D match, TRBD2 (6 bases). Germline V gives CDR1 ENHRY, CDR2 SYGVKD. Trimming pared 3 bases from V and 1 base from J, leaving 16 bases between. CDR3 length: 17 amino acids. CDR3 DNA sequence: TGTGCCATCAGTGAAGCCGGGGACTTCACTTCCTACAATGAGCAGTTCTTC. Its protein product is CAISEAGDFTSYNEQFF.

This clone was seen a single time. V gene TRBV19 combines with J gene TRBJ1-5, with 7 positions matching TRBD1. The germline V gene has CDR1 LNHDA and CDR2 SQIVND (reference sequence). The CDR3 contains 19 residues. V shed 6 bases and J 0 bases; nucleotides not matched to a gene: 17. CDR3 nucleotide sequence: TGTGCCAGTAGCCCTGGCCGCGGAGGGGGCCGTTATAGCAATCAGCCCCAGCATTTT. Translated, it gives CASSPGRGGGRYSNQPQHF.

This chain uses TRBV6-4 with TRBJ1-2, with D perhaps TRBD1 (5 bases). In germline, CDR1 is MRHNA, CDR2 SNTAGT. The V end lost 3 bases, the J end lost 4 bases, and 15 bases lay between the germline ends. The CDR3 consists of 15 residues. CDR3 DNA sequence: TGTGCCAGCAGTGAAGGAAGGGGTCCCCCCTATGGCTACACCTTC. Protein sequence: CASSEGRGPPYGYTF.